This T cell receptor beta chain was profiled in a study of blood T cell repertoires in COVID-19. The assay was immunoSEQ multiplex PCR, and TCRdb's table has in-frame clones only and misses some. The sample includes about 91,000 clones, roughly 78% of them seen just once. This CDR3 spans 17 amino acids. Germline CDR1 is MNHNS and CDR2 is SASEGT. With 4 bases clipped from V and 4 bases from J, the junction kept 7 bases outside the gene matches. Sequencing used peripheral blood. The TCR was taken from a man aged 50 to 60 with active or convalescent COVID-19. The chain uses TRBV6-1 and TRBJ2-1, with 13 bases that match TRBD2. The DNA for the CDR3 is TGTGCCAGCAGTGGGGGCCCGACTAGCGGGGGGTACAATGAGCAGTTCTTC. Translating gives CASSGGPTSGGYNEQFF.